Listed here is a single T cell receptor beta chain. What it binds is not known. Sequenced by immunoSEQ multiplex PCR; TCRdb stores in-frame clones only, minus some. This sample has just under 85,000 clones, with approximately 90% found just once. The CDR3 covers 16 residues. Trimming removed 0 bases at V and 5 bases at J, with 13 bases between. CDR1 is LGHNA, CDR2 YNFKEQ, per germline. This record belongs to a study of graft-versus-host responses after intestinal transplantation. The TCR sequence derives from a human donor who was the organ donor for an intestinal transplant. The gene calls are TRBV4-2 and TRBJ1-4, with D perhaps TRBD1 (6 bases). The specimen was unstimulated CD8+ T cells sorted from spleen or lymph node cells, collected before transplant. CDR3 coding DNA: TGTGCCAGCAGCCAAGACCGCTGGACAGCGAATGAAAAACTGTTTTTT. Translation gives CASSQDRWTANEKLFF.